The 29 T cell receptor beta chains reported below all come from one sample, sequenced in a study of blood T cell repertoires in COVID-19. Repertoires were generated with immunoSEQ multiplex PCR, while TCRdb's copy carries only in-frame clones and drops some. The repertoire has 110,000 or so clones, 65% to 80% of them found once; the top ten carry around 2.5%. Sequenced input: peripheral blood. These receptors all stem from a man aged 45 to 65 with acute or convalescent COVID-19.

The table lists this clone with a count of one. CDR3 region: CASSELAVNHYNEQFF. The DNA of the CDR3 is TGTGCCAGCAGTGAGCTAGCGGTAAACCACTACAATGAGCAGTTCTTC. The chain is built from TRBV6-1 and TRBJ2-1; TRBD2 aligns across 7 bases. V was pared by 3 bases and J by 3 bases, with 8 bases of the junction left unmatched. CDR1 and CDR2 from the germline V gene are MNHNS and SASEGT. This CDR3 is built from 16 residues.

The chain employs TRBV5-1 and TRBJ1-3; 9 bases agree with TRBD1. The V and J ends lost 4 bases and 0 bases, in that order; junction bases with no gene match: 2. From germline, CDR1 is SGHRS and CDR2 YFSETQ. This CDR3 contains 15 residues. Here the CDR3 reads CASSPDRGSGNTIYF. In DNA form, the CDR3 reads TGCGCCAGCAGCCCGGACAGGGGCTCTGGAAACACCATATATTTT.

V usage is TRBV3-1 (or the pseudogene TRBV3-2) and J usage is TRBJ2-6; TRBD1 aligns across 8 bases. The CDR3 sequence is 16 residues long. Germline V gene lookup returns CDR1 LGHDT and CDR2 YNNKEL (reference sequence). V gave up 4 bases and J gave up 0 bases; unmatched junction bases: 2. Here the CDR3 reads CASSPTGGSGANVLTF. DNA for the CDR3: TGTGCCAGCAGCCCTACAGGGGGCTCTGGGGCCAACGTCCTGACTTTC.

This clone was seen a single time. The J gene is TRBJ2-1, the V gene TRBV4-1; no clear D. The CDR3 runs 12 residues. V dropped 4 bases and J dropped 12 bases, with 13 bases sitting between them. Germline loops: CDR1 MGHRA, CDR2 YSYEKL. The CDR3 DNA is TGCGCCAGCAGCCTCGGTGGAGTCGGGCAGTTCTTC. Protein product: CASSLGGVGQFF.

The rearrangement links TRBV28 to TRBJ1-3; 8 positions match TRBD1. This CDR3 spans 17 amino acids. CDR1 and CDR2 (germline): MDHEN, SYDVKM. The V and J ends lost 3 bases and 0 bases, in that order; junction bases with no gene match: 7. DNA for the CDR3: TGTGCCAGCAGTTTCTACGGACAGGGCTACTCTGGAAACACCATATATTTT. It yields the protein CASSFYGQGYSGNTIYF.

The J gene is TRBJ1-1, the V gene TRBV4-1; D gene unclear. This CDR3 region has 15 residues. Germline loops: CDR1 MGHRA, CDR2 YSYEKL. The V end was cut by 1 base, the J end by 1 base, with 10 bases between. CDR3 residues: CASSQATGKNTEAFF. CDR3 DNA sequence: TGCGCCAGCAGCCAAGCCACGGGAAAGAACACTGAAGCTTTCTTT.

The rearrangement links TRBV4-1 to TRBJ1-2; the D gene is possibly TRBD1 (6 bases). V shed 1 base and J shed 7 bases, with 13 bases lying between them. Germline CDR1 is MGHRA and CDR2 is YSYEKL. The CDR3 is 14 residues long. CDR3: CASSQATGLSGYTF. The DNA of the CDR3 is TGCGCCAGCAGCCAAGCAACAGGGTTATCTGGCTACACCTTC.

The chain uses TRBV5-1 and TRBJ2-2; 7 bases line up with TRBD2. Looked up from germline, CDR1 is SGHRS and CDR2 is YFSETQ. After removal of 0 bases from V and 4 bases from J, the junction contained 6 bases not matched to a gene. This CDR3 region has 16 residues. The CDR3 sequence is CASSLGSAGATGELFF. CDR3 in DNA: TGCGCCAGCAGCTTGGGATCGGCGGGAGCCACCGGGGAGCTGTTTTTT.

In its sample, this clone was seen a few times. The chain carries TRBV5-1 and TRBJ2-7; no definite D call. V lost 4 bases, J lost 0 bases, and 5 bases lay in between. There are 12 residues in the CDR3. CDR1 SGHRS and CDR2 YFSETQ come from the germline V gene. CDR3 coding DNA: TGCGCCAGCAGCGCGGTCTCCTACGAGCAGTACTTC. It encodes CASSAVSYEQYF.

The rearrangement joins TRBV3-1 (or the pseudogene TRBV3-2) to TRBJ1-5; 10 positions agree with TRBD1. The CDR3 is made up of 17 amino acids. J lost 6 bases, V lost 1 base, and 9 bases had no gene match. Per germline, CDR1 LGHDT and CDR2 YNNKEL (reference sequence). CDR3 in amino acids: CASSQGTGGGLFQPQHF. The CDR3 DNA is TGTGCCAGCAGCCAAGGGACAGGGGGAGGGTTATTTCAGCCCCAGCATTTT.

The genes are TRBV4-1 and TRBJ2-1; a possible D gene is TRBD1 (11 bases). V was clipped by 4 bases and J by 5 bases, with 24 bases between them. Germline values: CDR1 MGHRA, CDR2 YSYEKL. The CDR3 sequence is 18 residues long. The CDR3 sequence is CASSLGQGGLATNNEQFF. The DNA of the CDR3 is TGCGCCAGCAGCCTGGGACAGGGGGGACTAGCGACTAACAATGAGCAGTTCTTC.

The chain has TRBV27 and TRBJ2-7; 8 bases line up with TRBD2. J gave up 0 bases and V 4 bases, and 5 bases lay outside the gene matches. The CDR3 length is 15 residues. Germline CDR1 is MNHEY and CDR2 is SMNVEV (reference sequence). Here the CDR3 reads CASSSTSGSSYEQYF. Written as DNA, the CDR3 is TGTGCCAGCAGTTCTACTAGCGGAAGCTCCTACGAGCAGTACTTC.

The chain employs TRBV5-1 and TRBJ1-3; D ambiguous. Germline V gene data show CDR1 as SGHRS and CDR2 as YFSETQ. V was pared by 5 bases and J by 4 bases, with 7 bases between. The CDR3 sequence is 12 residues long. CDR3 amino acids: CASRESGNTIYF. DNA of the CDR3: TGCGCCAGCAGGGAGTCGGGAAACACCATATATTTT.

This chain joins TRBV18 and TRBJ1-5, with TRBD1 as a possible D gene (6 bases). The CDR3 consists of 15 residues. V dropped 1 base and J dropped 11 bases, with 18 bases sitting between them. Germline V gene sequence: CDR1 KGHSH, CDR2 LQKENI. The CDR3 sequence is CASSPQNREPSAQHF. DNA of the CDR3: TGTGCCAGCTCACCACAGAACAGGGAACCCTCGGCCCAGCATTTT.

The chain couples TRBV7-3 to TRBJ2-7, with 7 bases fitting TRBD1. The CDR3 sequence is 14 residues long. The V and J ends lost 5 bases and 2 bases, in that order; junction bases with no gene match: 6. Germline loops: CDR1 SGHTA, CDR2 FQGTGA. The CDR3 loop reads CASSPDRAAYEQYF. The CDR3 DNA reads TGTGCCAGCAGCCCAGACAGGGCGGCCTACGAGCAGTACTTC.

The V gene is TRBV30, the J gene TRBJ2-2, with TRBD1 matching over 9 bases. The CDR3 has 14 residues. Unmatched junction bases numbered 2, after V lost 0 bases and J lost 6 bases. Germline CDR1 GTSNPN, CDR2 SVGIG (reference sequence). CDR3 sequence (DNA): TGTGCCTGGAGTGTACGACAGGGGGCCGGGGAGCTGTTTTTT. Its protein is CAWSVRQGAGELFF.

The chain has TRBV5-1 and TRBJ2-5; 11 nucleotides line up with TRBD2. CDR3 length equals 14 residues. Germline V gene sequence: CDR1 SGHRS, CDR2 YFSETQ. Unmatched junction bases numbered 1, after V lost 3 bases and J lost 3 bases. The CDR3 DNA reads TGCGCCAGCAGCTATAGCGGGGGGGAAGAGACCCAGTACTTC. This sequence encodes CASSYSGGEETQYF.

The chain uses TRBV9 and TRBJ1-1; TRBD1 might be the D (5 bases). V was shortened by 3 bases and J by 3 bases, with 12 bases between the two germline ends. CDR1 is SGDLS, CDR2 YYNGEE, per germline. This CDR3 is built from 14 residues. CDR3 loop: CASSASGAHTEAFF. In DNA form, the CDR3 reads TGTGCCAGCAGCGCCAGCGGGGCGCACACTGAAGCTTTCTTT.

This clone was found once. CDR3 residues: CASNLQGATEAFF. CDR3 sequence (DNA): TGCGCCAGCAACCTACAGGGGGCCACTGAAGCTTTCTTT. This sequence joins TRBV5-1 and TRBJ1-1, with TRBD1 matching over 9 bases. The CDR3 has 13 residues. V shed 6 bases and J 4 bases; nucleotides not matched to a gene: 4. Germline V gene data show CDR1 as SGHRS and CDR2 as YFSETQ.

V and J are TRBV3-1 (or the pseudogene TRBV3-2) and TRBJ1-2; D is undetermined. Germline CDR1 LGHDT, CDR2 YNNKEL (reference sequence). This CDR3 is 17 amino acids long. The V end was cut by 2 bases, the J end by 0 bases, with 16 bases between. CDR3 loop: CASSQPSGGRTNYGYTF. CDR3 coding DNA: TGTGCCAGCAGCCAACCCTCGGGTGGCAGAACTAACTATGGCTACACCTTC.

The chain couples TRBV24-1 to TRBJ2-3; D may be TRBD1 (6 bases). Trimming took off 2 bases at V and 5 bases at J, with 10 bases between the two ends. This CDR3 spans 14 amino acids. CDR1 and CDR2 (germline): KGHDR, SFDVKD. The CDR3 here is CATSDSQGLDTQYF. CDR3 coding DNA: TGTGCCACCAGTGATTCGCAGGGGTTAGATACGCAGTATTTT.

The rearrangement joins TRBV9 to TRBJ1-1, with D perhaps TRBD1 (6 bases). Germline CDR1 reads SGDLS; CDR2 reads YYNGEE. The CDR3 runs 14 residues. V lost 0 bases and J lost 4, with 10 bases in between. CDR3 coding DNA: TGTGCCAGCAGCGTAGGCCCGGACAGCACTGAAGCTTTCTTT. Protein sequence: CASSVGPDSTEAFF.

This sequence joins TRBV7-6 and TRBJ2-7, with TRBD2 as a possible D gene (5 bases). There are 15 residues in the CDR3. Trimming removed 4 bases at V and 0 bases at J, with 13 bases between. Per germline, CDR1 SGHVS and CDR2 FNYEAQ. CDR3 sequence: CASSWLATSSYEQYF. The CDR3, as DNA: TGTGCCAGCAGCTGGTTAGCGACAAGCTCCTACGAGCAGTACTTC.

The V and J genes are TRBV9 and TRBJ2-7, with 8 positions matching TRBD2. The V gene end was trimmed by 7 bases and the J gene end by 2 bases; junction bases not matched to a gene: 11. This CDR3 has 15 residues. Germline V lookup: CDR1 SGDLS, CDR2 YYNGEE. The DNA for the CDR3 is TGTGCCAGCGGACCGGGGGTTAGCGGGACCTACGAGCAGTACTTC. Protein: CASGPGVSGTYEQYF.

The rearrangement links TRBV19 to TRBJ1-3, with D unresolved. V was shortened by 3 bases and J by 0 bases, with 9 bases between the two germline ends. Germline loops: CDR1 LNHDA, CDR2 SQIVND (reference sequence). The CDR3 sequence is 15 residues long. The CDR3 sequence: CASSMQEDSGNTIYF. CDR3 sequence (DNA): TGTGCCAGTAGTATGCAGGAAGACTCTGGAAACACCATATATTTT.

The rearrangement uses TRBV28 and TRBJ2-7, with 8 bases fitting TRBD1. Germline V gene data show CDR1 as MDHEN and CDR2 as SYDVKM. This CDR3 comprises 11 residues. Trimming at V came to 7 bases and at J to 6 bases, leaving 2 bases not matched to a gene. CDR3: CASTGQGEQYF. The CDR3 DNA sequence: TGTGCCAGCACTGGACAGGGCGAGCAGTACTTC.

This clone was seen more than once but under ten times. This sequence joins TRBV5-8 and TRBJ1-4; TRBD1 is a possible D gene (5 bases). The germline V gene encodes CDR1 SGHTS and CDR2 YDEGEE. CDR3 size: 14 residues. The ends were cut back, 4 bases at V and 4 bases at J, with 11 bases in the middle. CDR3 nucleotide sequence: TGTGCCAGCAGCGGCGGGGGGTTTAATGAAAAACTGTTTTTT. This gives the protein CASSGGGFNEKLFF.

This chain joins TRBV5-8 and TRBJ1-2; tentatively, D is TRBD1 (5 bases). The length of the CDR3 is 14 residues. V was trimmed by 0 bases and J by 5 bases, leaving 11 bases between them. The germline V gene has CDR1 SGHTS and CDR2 YDEGEE. CDR3 region: CASSLGGTSYGYTF. In nucleotides, the CDR3 is TGTGCCAGCAGCTTGGGCGGGACTTCATATGGCTACACCTTC.

The rearrangement links TRBV11-2 to TRBJ1-5, with D hard to call. The CDR3 spans 15 residues. Germline V gene data show CDR1 as SGHAT and CDR2 as FQNNGV. The V end was cut by 0 bases, the J end by 4 bases, with 10 bases between. The CDR3 DNA reads TGTGCCAGCAGCTTAGATCCGGGAATGAATCAGCCCCAGCATTTT. This encodes CASSLDPGMNQPQHF.